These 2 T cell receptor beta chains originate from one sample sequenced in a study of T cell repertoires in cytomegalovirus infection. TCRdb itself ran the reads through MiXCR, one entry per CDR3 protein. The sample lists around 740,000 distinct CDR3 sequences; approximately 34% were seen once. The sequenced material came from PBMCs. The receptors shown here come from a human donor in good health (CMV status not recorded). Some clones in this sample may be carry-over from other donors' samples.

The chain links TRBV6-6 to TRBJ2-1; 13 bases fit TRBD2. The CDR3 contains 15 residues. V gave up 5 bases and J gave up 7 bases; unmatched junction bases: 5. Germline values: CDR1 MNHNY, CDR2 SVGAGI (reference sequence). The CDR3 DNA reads TGTGCCAGCAGTAACCGGACTAGCGGGAGAAATGAGCAGTTCTTC. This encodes CASSNRTSGRNEQFF.

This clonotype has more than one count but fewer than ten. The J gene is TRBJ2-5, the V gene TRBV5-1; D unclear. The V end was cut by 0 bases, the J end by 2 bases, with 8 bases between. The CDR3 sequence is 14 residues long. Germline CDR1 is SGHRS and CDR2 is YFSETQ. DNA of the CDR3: TGCGCCAGCAGCTTGGGACCACCTCAAGAGACCCAGTACTTC. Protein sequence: CASSLGPPQETQYF. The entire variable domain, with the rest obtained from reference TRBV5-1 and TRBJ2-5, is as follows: KAGVTQTPRYLIKTRGQQVTLSCSPISGHRSVSWYQQTPGQGLQFLFEYFSETQRNKGNFPGRFSGRQFSNSRSEMNVSTLELGDSALYLCASSLGPPQETQYFGPGTRLLVL.